A single sample is the source of the 26 T cell receptor beta chains below, sequenced in a study of siplizumab effects on memory and regulatory T cells. The protocol was immunoSEQ multiplex PCR, while the TCRdb copy is restricted to in-frame clones and leaves out a portion. The table shows 70,000 to 95,000 clones, with around 95% occurring only once. The material sequenced was naive CD4+ T cells sorted from blood. The receptors stem from a human donor in good health.

J is TRBJ2-7 and V is TRBV25-1; 9 bases are shared with TRBD1. Unmatched junction bases numbered 8, after V lost 7 bases and J lost 4 bases. The CDR3 extends over 14 amino acids. Germline V lookup: CDR1 MGHDK, CDR2 SYGVNS. The CDR3 DNA sequence: TGTGCCAGCACATTCGGGACAGGGCTTTACGAGCAGTACTTC. Its protein product is CASTFGTGLYEQYF.

V usage is TRBV19 and J usage is TRBJ1-2; D may be TRBD1 (6 bases). V gave up 10 bases and J gave up 2 bases, with 14 bases separating them. CDR3 length: 13 residues. CDR1 and CDR2 from the germline V gene are LNHDA and SQIVND (reference sequence). DNA for the CDR3: TGTGCCACGATCGGACAGTTGAACTATGGCTACACCTTC. Translation gives CATIGQLNYGYTF.

CDR3 in amino acids: CASSPQDTQYF. Written as DNA, the CDR3 is TGTGCCAGCAGCCCGCAGGATACGCAGTATTTT. The rearrangement uses TRBV7-9 and TRBJ2-3; D gene unclear. Looked up from germline, CDR1 is SEHNR and CDR2 is FQNEAQ (reference sequence). The CDR3 has 11 residues. Trimming shortened V by 5 bases and J by 6 bases, and 6 bases separated the two germline ends. The complete variable domain, with remaining parts taken from reference TRBV7-9 and TRBJ2-3, reads DTGVSQNPRHKITKRGQNVTFRCDPISEHNRLYWYRQTLGQGPEFLTYFQNEAQLEKSRLLSDRFSAERPKGSFSTLEIQRTEQGDSAMYLCASSPQDTQYFGPGTRLTVL.

The chain joins TRBV7-2 to TRBJ1-2, with unresolved D. The germline V gene has CDR1 SGHTA and CDR2 FQGNSA. The CDR3 has 11 amino acids. Trimming took 7 bases from V and 4 from J, leaving 7 bases between them. DNA for the CDR3: TGTGCCAGCACCTCATCCTATGGCTACACCTTC. Translating gives CASTSSYGYTF.

This rearrangement joins TRBV6-6 to TRBJ1-2, with TRBD1 as a possible D gene (5 bases). Looked up from germline, CDR1 is MNHNY and CDR2 is SVGAGI (reference sequence). The ends were cut back, 4 bases at V and 4 bases at J, with 10 bases in the middle. The CDR3 has 13 residues. CDR3 loop: CASSFEGTYGYTF. CDR3 DNA sequence: TGTGCCAGCAGTTTCGAGGGGACCTATGGCTACACCTTC.

The chain carries TRBV6-1 and TRBJ1-4; D unclear. The V and J ends lost 3 bases and 3 bases respectively, with 17 bases between them. The CDR3 consists of 17 residues. The germline gives CDR1 MNHNS, CDR2 SASEGT. CDR3 coding DNA: TGTGCCAGCAGTGATTTATTTTTGGCTGTGGCTAATGAAAAACTGTTTTTT. Its protein product is CASSDLFLAVANEKLFF.

This clone came up a few times. The chain joins TRBV19 to TRBJ2-6, with 9 bases identical to TRBD1. Germline CDR1 and CDR2: LNHDA and SQIVND (reference sequence). With V trimmed by 8 bases and J by 11 bases, 10 bases remained unmatched. The CDR3 runs 14 residues. CDR3 residues: CASQDRGGSYVLTF. CDR3 nucleotides: TGTGCCAGTCAGGACAGGGGAGGCTCATACGTCCTGACTTTC.

This clone has just one count. V is TRBV21-1 and J is TRBJ2-1. TRBV21-1 is marked as a pseudogene. There are 15 residues in the CDR3. The CDR3 nucleotides read TGTGCCAGCAGCAAATGGTTAAGAAAAGGGTTCGAGCAGTTCTTC. Translating gives CASSKWLRKGFEQFF.

The CDR3 nucleotides read TGCGCCAGCAGCCAAGTTGGCCAGCCCCAGCATTTT. Its translation is CASSQVGQPQHF. The chain carries TRBV4-1 and TRBJ1-5, with D unclear. This CDR3 is built from 12 residues. The germline V gene encodes CDR1 MGHRA and CDR2 YSYEKL. V lost 1 base, J lost 7 bases, and 5 bases lay in between.

The chain joins TRBV5-4 to TRBJ2-3; 10 nucleotides line up with TRBD1. The CDR3 has 16 amino acids. CDR1 and CDR2 (germline): SGHNT, YYREEE (reference sequence). V shed 0 bases and J 2 bases; nucleotides not matched to a gene: 3. The CDR3 is CASSLAGQGPTDTQYF. In DNA form, the CDR3 reads TGTGCCAGCAGCTTGGCGGGACAGGGGCCCACAGATACGCAGTATTTT.

J is TRBJ1-4 and V is TRBV5-6, with D unresolved. The CDR3 spans 11 residues. Germline V CDR1 and CDR2: SGHDT, YYEEEE. Trimming removed 4 bases at V and 4 bases at J, with 2 bases between. CDR3 DNA sequence: TGTGCCAGCAGCGGTAATGAAAAACTGTTTTTT. Translation: CASSGNEKLFF.

The chain is built from TRBV19 and TRBJ2-7, with 8 bases aligning to TRBD2. V gave up 4 bases and J gave up 2 bases; unmatched junction bases: 4. This CDR3 region has 14 residues. Germline lookup yields CDR1 LNHDA and CDR2 SQIVND (reference sequence). The CDR3 bases are TGTGCCAGTAGTACTGTTAGCGGGGCCTACGAGCAGTACTTC. Translated, it gives CASSTVSGAYEQYF.

This CDR3 reads CASSPGTRGANEKLFF. In DNA, the CDR3 is TGTGCCAGCTCACCTGGGACGAGGGGAGCTAATGAAAAACTGTTTTTT. The J gene is TRBJ1-4, the V gene TRBV18; D is perhaps TRBD1 (5 bases). Trimming cost V 3 bases and J 3 bases, with 14 bases left between them. The CDR3 is 16 residues long. In germline, CDR1 is KGHSH, CDR2 LQKENI.

The chain links TRBV29-1 to TRBJ2-7; D is unclear. Trimming took off 6 bases at V and 2 bases at J, with 5 bases between the two ends. Germline lookup yields CDR1 SQVTM and CDR2 ANQGSEA. The CDR3 consists of 10 residues. CDR3 sequence (DNA): TGCAGCGTGGGGACCTACGAGCAGTACTTC. Its protein product is CSVGTYEQYF.

The rearrangement uses TRBV5-1 and TRBJ2-3; D remains ambiguous. V was trimmed by 0 bases and J by 2 bases, leaving 7 bases between them. The CDR3 is 14 amino acids. The germline CDR1 and CDR2 sequences are SGHRS and YFSETQ. CDR3: CASSLGQITDTQYF. The CDR3 DNA follows: TGCGCCAGCAGCTTGGGGCAGATCACAGATACGCAGTATTTT.

The CDR3 spells CASSLTRGLAGTDTQYF. As DNA, the CDR3 is TGTGCCAGCAGTTTAACACGGGGACTAGCGGGCACAGATACGCAGTATTTT. The chain uses TRBV28 and TRBJ2-3; 11 bases are a match to TRBD2. Losses at the gene ends were 2 bases for V and 1 base for J; bases not matched to a gene: 5. The CDR3 is 17 amino acids. Germline V gene lookup returns CDR1 MDHEN and CDR2 SYDVKM.

The V and J genes are TRBV19 and TRBJ2-6; D not resolved. Trimming took off 5 bases at V and 1 base at J, with 6 bases between the two ends. Germline values: CDR1 LNHDA, CDR2 SQIVND (reference sequence). The CDR3 runs to 14 residues. CDR3 amino acids: CASSPQSGANVLTF. CDR3 sequence (DNA): TGTGCCAGTAGTCCCCAATCTGGGGCCAACGTCCTGACTTTC.

This chain links TRBV6-6 with TRBJ2-5; D might be TRBD1 (6 bases). The germline V and J ends were trimmed by 2 bases and 2 bases, with 9 bases remaining between them. The CDR3 has 14 residues. Germline CDR1 and CDR2: MNHNY and SVGAGI (reference sequence). CDR3 coding DNA: TGTGCCAGCAGTTACGGCAGGGGTCAAGAGACCCAGTACTTC. Translating it yields CASSYGRGQETQYF.

The V gene is TRBV5-1, the J gene TRBJ2-5, with TRBD2 as a possible D gene (6 bases). Germline V gene data show CDR1 as SGHRS and CDR2 as YFSETQ. V was cut by 3 bases and J by 4 bases, with 16 bases left in between. This CDR3 is built from 15 residues. The CDR3 sequence is CASSSRGDGSETQYF. Written as DNA, the CDR3 is TGCGCCAGCAGCTCTCGCGGGGACGGGTCAGAGACCCAGTACTTC.

The chain is built from TRBV5-1 and TRBJ2-5; TRBD1 or TRBD2 may be the D gene (5 bases each). Trimming removed 0 bases at V and 4 bases at J, with 13 bases between. Germline V gene lookup returns CDR1 SGHRS and CDR2 YFSETQ. This CDR3 has 15 amino acids. CDR3 in amino acids: CASSLAPGTGETQYF. Here the CDR3 DNA reads TGCGCCAGCAGCTTGGCGCCCGGGACGGGAGAGACCCAGTACTTC.

The V call is TRBV19, the J call TRBJ1-4, with 8 nucleotides matching TRBD1. V trimming: 6 bases; J trimming: 8 bases; junction bases outside the gene matches: 8. CDR1 and CDR2 (germline): LNHDA, SQIVND (reference sequence). The CDR3 has 14 residues. The CDR3 region has the DNA TGTGCCAGTAGCTCAGGGGGCTCGGGGGAAAAACTGTTTTTT. Amino acid sequence: CASSSGGSGEKLFF.

The chain has TRBV12-5 and TRBJ2-5; D unclear. Deletions cut 7 bases from V and 1 base from J, with 7 bases between. The CDR3 runs to 12 residues. Germline V lookup: CDR1 LGHNT, CDR2 FRNRAP. The CDR3 sequence: CASAPAQETQYF. CDR3 sequence (DNA): TGTGCTAGTGCGCCAGCCCAAGAGACCCAGTACTTC.

The chain links TRBV19 to TRBJ2-3, with 13 bases fitting TRBD2. The ends lost 5 bases at V and 2 bases at J; junction bases unmatched: 7. This CDR3 has 17 residues. Germline-derived CDR1 and CDR2 are LNHDA and SQIVND (reference sequence). CDR3 residues: CASSPLGLAGATDTQYF. The CDR3, as DNA: TGTGCCAGTAGTCCTCTTGGACTAGCGGGGGCCACAGATACGCAGTATTTT.

The chain recombines TRBV5-1 with TRBJ2-1; D gene unclear. CDR1 and CDR2 from the germline V gene are SGHRS and YFSETQ. The CDR3 runs to 15 residues. V dropped 4 bases and J dropped 4 bases, with 15 bases sitting between them. CDR3 nucleotide sequence: TGCGCCAGCAGCACGGAAGCCGATCAATACAATGAGCAGTTCTTC. This gives the protein CASSTEADQYNEQFF. Filled out from reference TRBV5-1 and TRBJ2-1, the complete variable domain reads KAGVTQTPRYLIKTRGQQVTLSCSPISGHRSVSWYQQTPGQGLQFLFEYFSETQRNKGNFPGRFSGRQFSNSRSEMNVSTLELGDSALYLCASSTEADQYNEQFFGPGTRLTVL.

The chain recombines TRBV6-1 with TRBJ1-2; the D is unclear. CDR1 is MNHNS, CDR2 SASEGT, per germline. V was cut by 5 bases and J by 8 bases, with 12 bases left in between. The CDR3 contains 12 residues. This CDR3 is CASSYEFLGYTF. The CDR3 DNA sequence: TGTGCCAGCAGTTATGAATTCCTAGGCTACACCTTC.

This chain links TRBV20-1 with TRBJ2-7, with D hard to call. The germline CDR1 and CDR2 sequences are DFQATT and SNEGSKA (reference sequence). The CDR3 is made up of 11 amino acids. The germline V and J ends were trimmed by 2 bases and 3 bases, with 5 bases remaining between them. The CDR3 DNA is TGCAGTGCTAGATTGCACTACGAGCAGTACTTC. Translation gives CSARLHYEQYF.